Below, 3 T cell receptor beta chains from the same sample are listed, as sequenced in a study of vaccination and CD4 T cells after COVID-19. Treatment of the sample: approximately nine-day PBMC culture with coronavirus spike peptide pools or control peptides (ViraFEST assay). Their specific antigens are unknown. Sequence data for DNA of cultured CD4+ T cells were generated by the Oncomine TCR Beta short-read assay. TCRdb reanalysed the PCR reads using MiXCR and keeps one entry per CDR3 protein. The sample has about 15,000 distinct CDR3 sequences; over 65% are singletons. The source material was CD4+ T cells from blood, cultured in vitro. Every receptor here comes from a human donor who had recovered from COVID-19.

This clonotype was recorded only once. The rearrangement uses TRBV28 and TRBJ1-2; D ambiguous. The CDR3 spans 15 residues. V was trimmed by 6 bases and J by 0 bases, leaving 14 bases between them. Germline V gene data show CDR1 as MDHEN and CDR2 as SYDVKM. In DNA form, the CDR3 reads TGTGCCAGCAGGCTACTGGACCTAGCTAACTATGGCTACACCTTC. It specifies CASRLLDLANYGYTF.

The gene calls are TRBV7-3 and TRBJ2-3, with TRBD2 identical over 7 bases. This CDR3 contains 16 residues. V lost 2 bases and J lost 4; bases outside the gene matches: 9. Per the germline V gene, CDR1 is SGHTA and CDR2 is FQGTGA. CDR3 coding DNA: TGTGCCAGCAGCTTAGGCGGCGGGAGTGCCGCAGATACGCAGTATTTT. Amino acid sequence: CASSLGGGSAADTQYF.

This chain connects TRBV7-2 to TRBJ2-5, with 7 bases matching TRBD2. Germline V gives CDR1 SGHTA, CDR2 FQGNSA. The CDR3 length is 15 residues. After removal of 7 bases from V and 7 bases from J, the junction contained 15 bases not matched to a gene. CDR3 region: CASMGGSGVRGTQYF. CDR3 sequence (DNA): TGTGCCAGCATGGGGGGGAGTGGGGTCCGGGGGACCCAGTACTTC.